Listed below are T cell receptor beta chains from one sample, sequenced in a study of blood T cell repertoires in COVID-19. Using immunoSEQ multiplex PCR, the repertoire was profiled, and TCRdb retains in-frame clones only, with some absent. The sample includes 200,000 to 300,000 clones, roughly 91% seen only once; the top ten take 3.5% to 4%. The sample comprised PBMCs or T cells enriched from blood (not recorded which). Receptors originate from a woman aged 25 to 39 with acute COVID-19. The CDR3 runs from the conserved cysteine through the conserved F or W. The order of the fields is J gene, clone size, V gene, D gene, CDR3 DNA, CDR3 protein. D genes are given only for firm matches. Clone size is not always given. Where it is, it says once, few, many or a class for expanded clones.

>TRBJ1-4|NA|TRBV9|NA
TGTGCCAGCAGCGTAGATAGTAGGGGACTTAATGAAAAACTGTTTTTT
CASSVDSRGLNEKLFF
>TRBJ2-7|NA|TRBV19|TRBD2
TGTGCCAGTAGTTCGCGGGGGTCCACGGTTGTCAGCGAGCAGTACTTC
CASSSRGSTVVSEQYF
>TRBJ2-1|NA|TRBV15|NA
TGTGCCACCAGCAGCAGGGGCCCCTCAGGTGAGCAGTTCTTC
CATSSRGPSGEQFF
>TRBJ1-2|NA|TRBV19|NA
TGTGCCAGTAGTATATATAGGACCGACAGAAACTATGGCTACACCTTC
CASSIYRTDRNYGYTF
>TRBJ1-1|NA|TRBV10-3|NA
TGTGCCATCAGGCTTAAACCCGGGACTGAAGCTTTCTTT
CAIRLKPGTEAFF
>TRBJ2-7|NA|TRBV27|NA
TGTGCCAGCGTGGCCGCCGGGGGGGACAGAACCTACGAGCAGTACTTC
CASVAAGGDRTYEQYF
>TRBJ2-2|NA|TRBV10-2|NA
TGCGCCAGCAGTGGGACTTACACCGGGGAGCTGTTTTTT
CASSGTYTGELFF
>TRBJ2-5|NA|TRBV5-5|NA
TGTGCCAGCAGCTTGGAGGAGGGCGGAGAGACCCAGTACTTC
CASSLEEGGETQYF
>TRBJ1-1|NA|TRBV10-1|NA
TGCGCCAGCAGTGCCACAGGGAACACTGAAGCTTTCTTT
CASSATGNTEAFF
>TRBJ2-3|NA|TRBV3-1/TRBV3-2|TRBD2
TGTGCCACCTCGAGCGGGGCCCCCCCGCCAGATACGCAGTATTTT
CATSSGAPPPDTQYF
>TRBJ2-5|NA|TRBV30|TRBD2
TGTGCCTGGAGCGGACTAGCGGGGCCGCCCAAAAAGAATCAAGAGACCCAGTACTTC
CAWSGLAGPPKKNQETQYF
>TRBJ1-6|NA|TRBV30|NA
TGTGCCTCTGACAAATATAATTCACCCCTCCACTTT
CASDKYNSPLHF
>TRBJ1-1|NA|TRBV27|NA
TGTGCCAGCAGCCCACCCTGGGGCGGTAAAGGGGATACTGAAGCTTTCTTT
CASSPPWGGKGDTEAFF
>TRBJ1-5|NA|TRBV28|NA
TGTGCCAGCAGTTCTCCAGGGAGGCATCAGCCCCAGCATTTT
CASSSPGRHQPQHF
>TRBJ1-1|NA|TRBV30|NA
TGTGCCTGGACAGAGGCCACTGAAGCTTTCTTT
CAWTEATEAFF
>TRBJ2-7|NA|TRBV30|NA
TGTGCCGGCGGACAGGGAGGGTACGAGCAGTACTTC
CAGGQGGYEQYF
>TRBJ2-6|NA|TRBV19|TRBD1
TGTGCCAGTAGACTAGGACAGGGGAGCTCTGGGGCCAACGTCCTGACTTTC
CASRLGQGSSGANVLTF
>TRBJ1-1|few|TRBV4-3|NA
TGCGCCAGCAGCGCGGGGCTCTCGAACACTGAAGCTTTCTTT
CASSAGLSNTEAFF
>TRBJ1-5|NA|TRBV5-6|NA
TGTGCCAGCAGCTTGGAAGGGGGTCAGCCCCAGCATTTT
CASSLEGGQPQHF
>TRBJ1-2|once|TRBV10-3|TRBD1
TGTGCCATCAGTGAGTCTTATGTAGGGGGCGGCTATGGCTACACCTTC
CAISESYVGGGYGYTF
>TRBJ1-5|NA|TRBV24-1|TRBD1
TGTGCCACCAGTGGGCAGGGGGCGGGTCAGCCCCAGCATTTT
CATSGQGAGQPQHF
>TRBJ1-3|NA|TRBV5-1|TRBD1
TGCGCCAGCAGCTTGGAGGGGCAGGGACAGCGCTCTGGAAACACCATATATTTT
CASSLEGQGQRSGNTIYF
>TRBJ1-1|few|TRBV29-1|TRBD1
TGCAGCGTGGACCCAGGGGGCACTGAAGCTTTCTTT
CSVDPGGTEAFF
>TRBJ1-5|NA|TRBV9|NA
TGTGCCAGCAGCCCAAGTGGGGGGGGGCAGCCCCAGCATTTT
CASSPSGGGQPQHF